One sample yielded the 20 T cell receptor beta chains listed below, sequenced in a study of T cell responses to AZD1222 COVID-19 vaccine. Method: immunoSEQ multiplex PCR; TCRdb's copy keeps in-frame clones and lacks some. There are about 110,000 clones in the sample; just over 85% occur only once, and about 3% lies in the top ten. The sample consisted of peripheral blood, taken on day 0 of AZD1222 vaccination. Every receptor here comes from an adult in good health.

Written as DNA, the CDR3 is TGTGCCAGCAGCTTAGTGGGTGAAAAACTGTTTTTT. It encodes CASSLVGEKLFF. V usage is TRBV7-2 and J usage is TRBJ1-4; D unresolved. Germline V gene sequence: CDR1 SGHTA, CDR2 FQGNSA. V gave up 1 base and J gave up 7 bases, with 4 bases separating them. This CDR3 comprises 12 residues. The full variable domain, its missing parts supplied by reference TRBV7-2 and TRBJ1-4, is GAGVSQSPSNKVTEKGKDVELRCDPISGHTALYWYRQSLGQGLEFLIYFQGNSAPDKSGLPSDRFSAERTGGSVSTLTIQRTQQEDSAVYLCASSLVGEKLFFGSGTQLSVL.

V and J are TRBV28 and TRBJ1-2; D is uncertain. Trimming took 2 bases from V and 4 from J, leaving 14 bases between them. The CDR3 sequence is 15 residues long. Germline V lookup: CDR1 MDHEN, CDR2 SYDVKM. This CDR3 is CASSLTVTRIYGYTF. The CDR3 DNA is TGTGCCAGCAGTTTAACGGTTACCAGGATCTATGGCTACACCTTC.

V and J are TRBV7-3 and TRBJ1-1, with D maybe TRBD1 (5 bases). This CDR3 is built from 13 residues. The V and J ends lost 5 bases and 1 base respectively, with 8 bases between them. The germline gives CDR1 SGHTA, CDR2 FQGTGA. The CDR3 DNA is TGTGCCAGCAGCCGTGGACAGAACACTGAAGCTTTCTTT. It codes for CASSRGQNTEAFF.

The chain joins TRBV7-2 to TRBJ2-5, with D possibly being TRBD1 or TRBD2 (6 bases each). This CDR3 region has 15 residues. In germline, CDR1 is SGHTA, CDR2 FQGNSA. Trimming took off 1 base at V and 5 bases at J, with 14 bases between the two ends. The CDR3 reads CASSLVGGPWETQYF. In DNA, the CDR3 is TGTGCCAGCAGCTTAGTTGGGGGGCCGTGGGAGACCCAGTACTTC. The full variable domain, in which reference TRBV7-2 and TRBJ2-5 provide the parts outside the CDR3, is GAGVSQSPSNKVTEKGKDVELRCDPISGHTALYWYRQSLGQGLEFLIYFQGNSAPDKSGLPSDRFSAERTGGSVSTLTIQRTQQEDSAVYLCASSLVGGPWETQYFGPGTRLLVL.

The V gene is TRBV7-9, the J gene TRBJ2-7; maybe TRBD1 (6 bases). V was clipped by 2 bases and J by 4 bases, with 15 bases between them. CDR1 SEHNR and CDR2 FQNEAQ come from the germline V gene (reference sequence). The CDR3 is 15 amino acids. The CDR3 DNA sequence: TGTGCCAGCAGCTTACTAGGGACACTTCGTTACGAGCAGTACTTC. This encodes CASSLLGTLRYEQYF. The full variable domain, completed using reference TRBV7-9 and TRBJ2-7, is DTGVSQNPRHKITKRGQNVTFRCDPISEHNRLYWYRQTLGQGPEFLTYFQNEAQLEKSRLLSDRFSAERPKGSFSTLEIQRTEQGDSAMYLCASSLLGTLRYEQYFGPGTRLTVT.

CDR3 sequence: CASSLVGGGNNEQFF. The CDR3 DNA sequence: TGTGCCAGCAGCTTGGTAGGCGGGGGTAACAATGAGCAGTTCTTC. This rearrangement joins TRBV5-6 to TRBJ2-1; 7 bases fit TRBD2. The V gene's germline CDR1 is SGHDT and CDR2 YYEEEE. The length of the CDR3 is 15 residues. V shed 0 bases, J shed 5 bases, and the junction held 5 bases outside the gene matches.

V usage is TRBV27 and J usage is TRBJ1-3, with TRBD1 as a possible D gene (5 bases). V was clipped by 5 bases and J by 1 base, with 15 bases between them. CDR3 length equals 16 residues. Germline V gives CDR1 MNHEY, CDR2 SMNVEV (reference sequence). In DNA, the CDR3 is TGTGCCAGCAGTCCATGGCAGGAGGGGTCTGGAAACACCATATATTTT. Translated: CASSPWQEGSGNTIYF.

There are a few counts of this clone. The chain couples TRBV6-4 to TRBJ1-3; no firm D call. The CDR3 extends over 13 amino acids. From germline, CDR1 is MRHNA and CDR2 SNTAGT. V gave up 10 bases and J gave up 3 bases, with 13 bases separating them. CDR3 DNA sequence: TGTGCCATCGCTCGTTCGGATGGAAACACCATATATTTT. Its translation: CAIARSDGNTIYF.

This CDR3 reads CASSHDQGAQPQHF. In DNA form, the CDR3 reads TGCGCCAGCAGCCATGACCAGGGGGCTCAGCCCCAGCATTTT. The chain has TRBV4-1 and TRBJ1-5; 8 nucleotides match TRBD1. J gave up 6 bases and V 3 bases, and 4 bases lay outside the gene matches. CDR3 size: 14 residues. From germline, CDR1 is MGHRA and CDR2 YSYEKL.

The chain carries TRBV19 and TRBJ1-2; 8 positions agree with TRBD1. Germline CDR1 reads LNHDA; CDR2 reads SQIVND (reference sequence). The CDR3 runs to 15 residues. The V gene end was trimmed by 6 bases and the J gene end by 1 base; junction bases not matched to a gene: 7. CDR3 in DNA: TGTGCCAGTAGACCCGGACAGGGAGGTAACTATGGCTACACCTTC. Protein sequence: CASRPGQGGNYGYTF.

The genes are TRBV3-1 (or the pseudogene TRBV3-2) and TRBJ1-6; tentative D call: TRBD1 (6 bases). The V gene lost 1 base and the J gene lost 3 bases, with 7 bases spanning the gap. Per the germline V gene, CDR1 is LGHDT and CDR2 is YNNKEL (reference sequence). CDR3 size: 15 residues. The CDR3 DNA follows: TGTGCCAGCAGCCAAGTACAGGGCTATAATTCACCCCTCCACTTT. This sequence encodes CASSQVQGYNSPLHF.

This clone came up once. The chain joins TRBV19 to TRBJ1-2, with TRBD1 matching over 7 bases. CDR1 and CDR2 (germline): LNHDA, SQIVND (reference sequence). The CDR3 runs 13 residues. V lost 3 bases to trimming and J lost 3 bases; unmatched junction nucleotides: 1. The CDR3 bases are TGTGCCAGTAGTATCACAGGGGACTATGGCTACACCTTC. It specifies CASSITGDYGYTF.

The chain combines TRBV29-1 with TRBJ2-1; 8 bases match TRBD1. Germline-derived CDR1 and CDR2 are SQVTM and ANQGSEA. This CDR3 spans 13 amino acids. V trimming: 2 bases; J trimming: 9 bases; junction bases outside the gene matches: 6. CDR3 sequence reads: CSVEQPDRAEQFF. The DNA for the CDR3 is TGCAGCGTTGAACAACCGGACAGGGCTGAGCAGTTCTTC.

Written as DNA, the CDR3 is TGCAGCGGCCTGCTTACCTGGGGCGAGCAGTACTTC. Protein sequence: CSGLLTWGEQYF. The chain employs TRBV29-1 and TRBJ2-7; no clear D gene. The ends were cut back, 7 bases at V and 6 bases at J, with 16 bases in the middle. Germline V gives CDR1 SQVTM, CDR2 ANQGSEA. The CDR3 has 12 residues.

The chain is built from TRBV19 and TRBJ1-6; maybe TRBD1 (5 bases). This CDR3 comprises 15 residues. Trimming left V 8 bases short and J 9 bases short, with 20 bases between. Germline CDR1 is LNHDA and CDR2 is SQIVND (reference sequence). CDR3 DNA: TGTGCCAGTCGGAGGGGTTGGGATTCCCCTTCACCCCTCCACTTT. This encodes CASRRGWDSPSPLHF.

The chain joins TRBV5-5 to TRBJ2-2; the D call may be TRBD1 or TRBD2 (6 bases each). Germline values: CDR1 SGHKS, CDR2 YYEKEE (reference sequence). The CDR3 extends over 16 amino acids. The V end lost 6 bases, the J end lost 1 base, and 16 bases lay between the germline ends. The CDR3 spells CASTPRGQLNTGELFF. DNA of the CDR3: TGTGCCAGCACCCCCCGGGGGCAGCTGAACACCGGGGAGCTGTTTTTT.

This sequence joins TRBV4-1 and TRBJ2-2; 9 nucleotides line up with TRBD2. The CDR3 contains 16 residues. J lost 1 base, V lost 1 base, and 1 base had no gene match. In germline, CDR1 is MGHRA, CDR2 YSYEKL. DNA for the CDR3: TGCGCCAGCAGCCAAGGGCGGGGGGGGAACACCGGGGAGCTGTTTTTT. This codes for CASSQGRGGNTGELFF.

This clone was seen repeatedly, ten times or more. V gene TRBV7-9 combines with J gene TRBJ2-7, with D tentatively TRBD2 (5 bases). Deletions cut 4 bases from V and 2 bases from J, with 9 bases between. This CDR3 comprises 13 residues. Germline V gives CDR1 SEHNR, CDR2 FQNEAQ (reference sequence). CDR3 region: CASSSSGPYEQYF. In DNA, the CDR3 is TGTGCCAGCAGCTCCAGCGGCCCCTACGAGCAGTACTTC.

The chain combines TRBV7-2 with TRBJ2-5, with TRBD1 matching 8 bases. The germline CDR1 and CDR2 sequences are SGHTA and FQGNSA. V shed 6 bases and J 5 bases; nucleotides not matched to a gene: 11. The CDR3 totals 15 residues. The CDR3 nucleotides are TGTGCCAGCAGTCCAGGACAGGGTCGGAGGGAGACCCAGTACTTC. Encoded protein: CASSPGQGRRETQYF.

This sequence joins TRBV7-6 and TRBJ1-2; TRBD1 aligns across 7 bases. After removal of 4 bases from V and 4 bases from J, the junction contained 6 bases not matched to a gene. Germline CDR1 SGHVS, CDR2 FNYEAQ. The CDR3 totals 14 residues. This chain's CDR3 is CASSSDRDLYGYTF. The CDR3 DNA reads TGTGCCAGCAGCTCAGACAGGGACCTCTATGGCTACACCTTC.